This TCR beta chain came from a study of cytomegalovirus exposure and HLA in healthy donors (dated by TCRdb to between 2016 and 2019). General notes on the study: An earlier analysis of more than 550 of the donors reported over 250 Gb of sequence data and around 120 million unique TCR beta sequences obtained from around 180 million T cells. About 300 gigabases of sequencing data and around 80 million unique TCR sequences made up an early release that covered approximately 620 HLA-typed donors. Of the approximately 400 genotyped donors, less than 85% were placed in the genetic ancestry cluster associated with self-reported Caucasian donors. The study was designed to test whether signatures of past pathogen exposure could be identified by cataloging public T cell receptors. The study used immunosequencing to profile the T cell repertoires of about 670 subjects and linked those repertoires to cytomegalovirus serostatus. Along with the roughly 700-subject first cohort, a separate validation cohort of roughly 110 different subjects was used. High-throughput TCR immunosequencing, statistical association of individual TCRs with disease status, and machine learning were combined to predict cytomegalovirus infection status. In a later analysis, previously published TCR beta repertoires from 500 to 750 donors were re-analyzed and high-resolution HLA genotyping was added so that TCR occurrence patterns could be studied. Rather than using new phenotypic data, the later analysis identified candidate immune exposures from TCR beta sequences and from how often those sequences occurred across donors. To decide whether each TCR beta V gene segment behaved as functional or pseudogenic, an earlier analysis of fewer than 750 of the donors relied on high-throughput TCR beta sequencing. Alongside the repertoire data, information on donor age, sex, ethnicity and CMV serostatus was compiled. Genome-wide SNP genotypes for about 65% of the 666 donors were used in a later genetic analysis, which treated that subset as a discovery cohort. All discovery cohort repertoires had been generated on a single sequencing platform. Both class I and class II loci were covered by HLA typing, at four-digit resolution. The number of typed donors differed by locus: about 620-630 for A, B, C, DRB1 and DQB1; about 520 for DQA1; approximately 600 for DPA1; and approximately 450 for DPB1. Roughly 5 DR-DQ haplotypes were handled as single units for association and clustering, since linkage in the cohort was strong. On average, around 240,000 unique TCR beta nucleotide sequences were sequenced per donor among a few hundred genotyped donors of the cohort, with 15% to 20% of those sequences being non-productive. Points the paper makes about the study in general: At a false discovery rate of 0.05, a later analysis linked fewer than 20,000 TCR beta sequences to specific HLA alleles. In both the original and validation cohorts, the classifier was reported to diagnose cytomegalovirus status with high specificity and sensitivity. Compared with equally common non-associated chains, HLA-associated TCR beta chains in a later analysis were more clonally expanded and had lower generation probabilities. Strong co-occurrence of HLA alleles, especially DR and DQ, made assigning TCR associations to individual alleles difficult. This cohort had only TCR beta chains sequenced, and the lack of alpha or paired-chain data limited which features could be detected. Because counts were too low, more than 15 rarely observed V segments, including chromosome 9 orphons, were left out of the earlier analysis of 587 of the donors. According to a later genetic analysis, donors in an Asian-associated ancestry cluster had fewer N-insertions in productive TCRs than the approximately 650-donor mean. The study gave a list of 150 to 200 TCR beta chains associated with cytomegalovirus. The authors suggested that the approach could potentially be generalized to other disease states and immunological phenotypes. Several of the top co-occurrence clusters appeared to be linked to parvovirus B19, influenza, CMV and Epstein-Barr virus, according to a later analysis. Some IMGT-functional V segments, including TRBV6-2 and TRBV6-3, could not be distinguished by the 87-base-pair reads and were therefore excluded. A further reported finding was that TCR beta sequences accurately predicted the HLA-A and HLA-B alleles for most subjects in the first cohort. V-gene and J-gene trimming of TCR beta chains was associated with a missense DCLRE1C variant in a later genetic analysis, and the association was replicated in an independent cohort. Most TCR sequences were observed very rarely across donors, whereas some public TCRs were present in many individuals. A later analysis found that TCR association rates varied across HLA loci, with DRB1 alleles showing the most associated TCRs and HLA-C alleles the fewest. For the cohort, immune exposure information was limited to CMV serostatus. In an earlier analysis of several hundred of the donors, most TCR beta V segments were observed in productive rearrangements about 87% or about 30% of the time, broadly matching IMGT annotations. Sequencing depth was assumed to be roughly uniform across donors in the presence/absence analyses, though that assumption may not hold. Three of the identified cytomegalovirus-associated TCR beta chains were confirmed in vitro to be specific for cytomegalovirus antigens. A cluster of highly shared sequence variants was judged likely to represent a technical artifact of the sequencing pipeline. A later analysis found that most CMV-associated TCR beta chains appeared HLA-restricted, with HLA associations seemingly driven largely by CMV exposure. Linkage disequilibrium might explain the correlated functional status among segregating V segments, but an unknown experimental factor could not be excluded. Because HLA typing was unavailable for some donors at each locus, only the typed subset was used in association tests.

In total, 600 or so healthy bone marrow donors made up the cohort. At the time of sampling, every cohort member was nominally healthy, though immune exposures that went unrecorded were likely present. The donor was CMV seropositive and was included in the group of 290 or so seropositive cohort members. Each donor provided a peripheral blood sample, and peripheral blood mononuclear cells were used for TCR beta sequencing. Genomic DNA was extracted from the blood cell samples with the Qiagen DNeasy Blood Extraction Kit. Trimming takes 0 bases from V and 5 bases from J, and the germline ends sit 10 bases apart. Its CDR3 holds 14 amino acids, cysteine through phenylalanine. The read is trimmed to its CDR3 DNA, 42 bases read in frame from base 1. CDR1 and CDR2, looked up from the germline V gene (reference sequence), are WNHNN and SYGVQD. The library relied on the immunoSEQ multiplex PCR assay. For the multiplex PCR, a mixture combining 60 forward primers for TCR Vbeta segments and 13 reverse primers for TCR Jbeta segments was used. A multiplex PCR assay on genomic DNA amplified the CDR3 region of rearranged TCR beta genes. On the Illumina HiSeq System, the amplified TCR beta libraries were sequenced as 87-base-pair reads. On the study's bioinformatics: In a later analysis, tens of millions of unique TCR beta chains were counted across the approximately 640 repertoires, and roughly 11 million of these chains were shared by at least two donors. To remove PCR and sequencing errors, raw reads were error-corrected and collapsed into unique sequences using a nearest-neighbor algorithm that merged closely related sequences. To assign V, D and J gene segments, CDR3 sequences were aligned to IMGT reference sequences. For a sequence to be retained, a match of at least six nucleotides was required to both a V gene segment and a J gene segment. Rearrangements were called productive when the CDR3 lacked stop codons and stayed in frame with V and J; all others were non-productive. Following IMGT convention, CDR3 was defined as the stretch from the second conserved V-encoded cysteine to the conserved J-encoded phenylalanine. Sequences without an unambiguous match to a single V gene segment were excluded from the earlier analysis of a few hundred of the donors. An earlier analysis of approximately 590 of the donors classified V segments as functional when productive rearrangements were above 56.7% and as segregating when the standard deviation between donors was above 5%. A statistical classification framework was built to diagnose cytomegalovirus status from the catalog of TCR beta chain sequences. In a later analysis, V and J genes were assigned by comparing TCR nucleotide sequences against IMGT/GENE-DB human TR gene sequences. The TCRdist pipeline was used in a later analysis to assign CDR3 sequences and most-parsimonious VDJ recombination scenarios. In a later analysis, each TCR beta chain was defined by its CDR3 amino acid sequence together with its V-gene family, and reads lacking a unique V-gene family were excluded. In a later analysis, 450 to 600 highly shared, low-generation-probability nucleotide sequences were removed to address suspected cross-contamination and a sequencing artifact. A later analysis calculated a clonal expansion index for each public chain from normalized within-repertoire ranks of inferred template counts. Generation probabilities in a later analysis came from a VDJ recombination model fitted to out-of-frame rearrangements, and those results were checked against IGoR. Hypergeometric tests were used in a later analysis to score TCR-TCR, TCR-HLA and TCR-CMV co-occurrence, with a repertoire-size bias correction applied to the TCR pairs. In a later analysis, false discovery rates were estimated by permuting HLA or CMV assignments 20 times. In a later analysis, co-occurring TCRs were grouped using DBSCAN, with TCRdist sequence similarity added in when clustering inside HLA-allele-positive subsets. Repertoires with fewer than 30,000 or more than 120,000 public chains were left out of co-occurrence clustering, as were about 5 repertoires with anomalous nucleotide sharing. Sourced from immuneACCESS, this table was stored by TCRdb with only in-frame sequences that have V and J called. A share of the clones is absent; for the studies checked, an unresolved V gene accounts for under half, and the remainder has no known explanation. The V and J calls and clone size come from that table; D and trimming were worked out from the DNA. The sample table shows 150,000 to 250,000 clones, and 79% are seen once. Clones ranked in the top ten supply around 1.6% of the sample.

This clone showed up just once. Its antigen remains unidentified. No qualities accompany the bases; no much larger clone lies one base away. The V gene is TRBV10-1 and the J gene is TRBJ1-1, with TRBD1 perhaps the D gene, on 5 matching bases. Sequencing was done on a sample of PBMCs. This TCR derives from a girl under 18 in good health and CMV-seropositive. The DNA reads TGCGCCAGCAGTGAGTCGGCAGGGAAGACTGAAGCTTTCTTT. The resulting protein is CASSESAGKTEAFF.